The 13 T cell receptor beta chains in this list originate from one sample, sequenced in a study of shared clonotypes between healthy human individuals. Clones were sequenced by immunoSEQ multiplex PCR, and TCRdb holds only the in-frame ones, with some missing. The table lists about 1 million clones, about 75% of them singletons. The sequenced material came from memory CD4+ T cells sorted from blood. Subset specified: CD45RA-negative fraction. These receptors were collected from a man younger than 30 in good health.

V usage is TRBV25-1 and J usage is TRBJ1-2, with 7 bases matching TRBD1. The germline gives CDR1 MGHDK, CDR2 SYGVNS. The CDR3 has 12 residues. V trimming: 5 bases; J trimming: 7 bases; junction bases outside the gene matches: 4. In nucleotides, the CDR3 is TGTGCCAGCAGTCAGGGGGTGGCTGGCTACACCTTC. Translated: CASSQGVAGYTF.

The genes are TRBV4-1 and TRBJ2-7, with TRBD1 matching 9 bases. Per the germline V gene, CDR1 is MGHRA and CDR2 is YSYEKL. This CDR3 contains 16 residues. Trimming at V came to 4 bases and at J to 1 base, leaving 8 bases not matched to a gene. In DNA, the CDR3 is TGCGCCAGCAGCCCTGCGGGACAGGGACTGTCCTACGAGCAGTACTTC. This translates into CASSPAGQGLSYEQYF.

The V call is TRBV18, the J call TRBJ2-5; 7 nucleotides line up with TRBD1. Germline V lookup: CDR1 KGHSH, CDR2 LQKENI. V dropped 2 bases and J dropped 5; count of bases not matched to a gene: 2. The CDR3 has 13 amino acids. CDR3 in amino acids: CASSPEQGETQYF. The CDR3 region has the DNA TGTGCCAGCTCACCAGAACAGGGGGAGACCCAGTACTTC.

This clone occurred once. The chain links TRBV11-2 to TRBJ2-7; no clear D. The germline V gene has CDR1 SGHAT and CDR2 FQNNGV. The CDR3 consists of 13 residues. V gave up 4 bases and J gave up 6 bases, with 13 bases separating them. CDR3: CASSSYSALEQYF. DNA for the CDR3: TGTGCCAGCAGCTCTTATTCCGCTCTCGAGCAGTACTTC.

This chain joins TRBV5-1 and TRBJ1-4; D is perhaps TRBD1 (6 bases). The CDR3 consists of 18 residues. Germline CDR1 is SGHRS and CDR2 is YFSETQ. V was trimmed by 4 bases and J by 0 bases, leaving 19 bases between them. CDR3 sequence reads: CASSPLVAGASTNEKLFF. The CDR3 DNA reads as TGCGCCAGCAGCCCGTTAGTGGCAGGGGCCTCAACTAATGAAAAACTGTTTTTT.

This chain links TRBV9 with TRBJ2-2; 12 nucleotides align to TRBD2. Unmatched junction bases numbered 7, after V lost 4 bases and J lost 3 bases. CDR1 SGDLS and CDR2 YYNGEE come from the germline V gene. The CDR3 sequence is 17 residues long. Written as DNA, the CDR3 is TGTGCCAGCAGCTTCGGACTAGCGGGACGGGACACCGGGGAGCTGTTTTTT. This encodes CASSFGLAGRDTGELFF.

The chain links TRBV5-1 to TRBJ2-3, with D perhaps TRBD1 (5 bases). Trimming took off 4 bases at V and 0 bases at J, with 9 bases between the two ends. The CDR3 is 14 amino acids. The germline V gene has CDR1 SGHRS and CDR2 YFSETQ. The CDR3 loop reads CASSPKGSTDTQYF. Here the CDR3 DNA reads TGCGCCAGCAGCCCGAAGGGGAGCACAGATACGCAGTATTTT. Together with reference TRBV5-1 and TRBJ2-3, the CDR3 gives the full variable domain: KAGVTQTPRYLIKTRGQQVTLSCSPISGHRSVSWYQQTPGQGLQFLFEYFSETQRNKGNFPGRFSGRQFSNSRSEMNVSTLELGDSALYLCASSPKGSTDTQYFGPGTRLTVL.

The V gene is TRBV9, the J gene TRBJ2-5, with 7 bases identical to TRBD2. Germline lookup yields CDR1 SGDLS and CDR2 YYNGEE. The CDR3 runs to 12 residues. V gave up 0 bases and J gave up 8 bases; unmatched junction bases: 1. CDR3 sequence: CASSVAGGTQYF. Here the CDR3 DNA reads TGTGCCAGCAGCGTAGCGGGGGGAACCCAGTACTTC.

This clone occurred once. This chain joins TRBV11-2 and TRBJ2-3; D is possibly TRBD1 or TRBD2 (5 bases each). This CDR3 is 16 amino acids long. V lost 3 bases to trimming and J lost 0 bases, with 13 bases between them. Per the germline V gene, CDR1 is SGHAT and CDR2 is FQNNGV. CDR3 nucleotides: TGTGCCAGCAGCTTTCTGGGGCGGGCTAGCACAGATACGCAGTATTTT. Residues: CASSFLGRASTDTQYF.

This clone has only a few counts. The DNA of the CDR3 is TGCGCCAGCAGCCAAGATTGGACAAGGTCGAACACTGAAGCTTTCTTT. Encoded protein: CASSQDWTRSNTEAFF. V gene TRBV4-1 combines with J gene TRBJ1-1; possible D gene TRBD1, 5 bases. The V gene lost 0 bases and the J gene lost 1 base, with 12 bases spanning the gap. From germline, CDR1 is MGHRA and CDR2 YSYEKL. The CDR3 covers 16 residues.

The chain has TRBV18 and TRBJ2-7; 10 bases match TRBD2. This CDR3 is built from 13 residues. Losses at the gene ends were 6 bases for V and 4 bases for J; bases not matched to a gene: 3. Germline loops: CDR1 KGHSH, CDR2 LQKENI. The CDR3 region is CASSTAGGYEQYF. The CDR3 DNA follows: TGTGCCAGCTCTACAGCGGGAGGGTACGAGCAGTACTTC.

This clone is a singleton in its sample. Other nucleotide sequences from this sample produce the same CDR3. This chain uses TRBV5-1 with TRBJ2-7; TRBD1 matches at 9 bases. This CDR3 has 15 amino acids. Germline V gene data show CDR1 as SGHRS and CDR2 as YFSETQ. V lost 3 bases, J lost 3 bases, and 7 bases stayed unmatched. Written as DNA, the CDR3 is TGCGCCAGCAGCTCTACCGGGACAGGGCGCTACGAGCAGTACTTC. Translation gives CASSSTGTGRYEQYF.

The V gene is TRBV12-5, the J gene TRBJ1-2; 8 bases fit TRBD1. CDR3 length: 14 amino acids. J lost 4 bases, V lost 3 bases, and 4 bases had no gene match. Germline-derived CDR1 and CDR2 are LGHNT and FRNRAP. The DNA of the CDR3 is TGTGCTAGTGGTTTTGGACAGGGCGGCTATGGCTACACCTTC. Translated: CASGFGQGGYGYTF.